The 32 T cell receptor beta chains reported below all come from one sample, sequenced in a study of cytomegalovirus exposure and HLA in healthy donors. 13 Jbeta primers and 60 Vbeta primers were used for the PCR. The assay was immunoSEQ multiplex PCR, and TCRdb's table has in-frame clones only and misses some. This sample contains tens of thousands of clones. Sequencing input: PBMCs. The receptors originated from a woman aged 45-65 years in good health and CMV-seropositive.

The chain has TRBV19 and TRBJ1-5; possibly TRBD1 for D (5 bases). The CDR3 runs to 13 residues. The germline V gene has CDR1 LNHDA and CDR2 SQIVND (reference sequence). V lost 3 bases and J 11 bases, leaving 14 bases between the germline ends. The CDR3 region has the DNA TGTGCCAGTAGTATGGGGCCTCTAAGGACCCAGCATTTT. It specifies CASSMGPLRTQHF.

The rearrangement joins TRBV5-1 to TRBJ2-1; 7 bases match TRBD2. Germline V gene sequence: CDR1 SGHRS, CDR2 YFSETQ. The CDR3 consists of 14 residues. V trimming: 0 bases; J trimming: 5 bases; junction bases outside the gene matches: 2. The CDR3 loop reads CASSLATSDNEQFF. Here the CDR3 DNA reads TGCGCCAGCAGCTTGGCCACTAGCGACAATGAGCAGTTCTTC.

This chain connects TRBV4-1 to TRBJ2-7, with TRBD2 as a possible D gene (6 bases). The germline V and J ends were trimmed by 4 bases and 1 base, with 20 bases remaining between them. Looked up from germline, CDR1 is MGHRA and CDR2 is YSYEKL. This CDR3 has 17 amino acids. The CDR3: CASSPSHWGLKSYEQYF. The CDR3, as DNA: TGCGCCAGCAGCCCTTCTCACTGGGGACTTAAATCCTACGAGCAGTACTTC.

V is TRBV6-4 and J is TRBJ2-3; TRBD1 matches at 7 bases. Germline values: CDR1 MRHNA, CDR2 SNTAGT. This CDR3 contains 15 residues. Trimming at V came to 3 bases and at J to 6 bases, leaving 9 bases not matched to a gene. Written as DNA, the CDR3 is TGTGCCAGCAGTGAAATCGTAGGGGGCGTCGATACGCAGTATTTT. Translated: CASSEIVGGVDTQYF.

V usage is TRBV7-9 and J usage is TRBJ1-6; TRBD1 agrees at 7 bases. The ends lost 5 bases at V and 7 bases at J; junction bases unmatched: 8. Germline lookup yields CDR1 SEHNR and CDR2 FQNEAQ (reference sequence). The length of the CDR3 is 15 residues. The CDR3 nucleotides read TGTGCCAGCAGCGCACAGGGGCGAGACAATTCACCCCTCCACTTT. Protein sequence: CASSAQGRDNSPLHF. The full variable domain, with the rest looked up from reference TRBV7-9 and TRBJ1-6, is DTGVSQNPRHKITKRGQNVTFRCDPISEHNRLYWYRQTLGQGPEFLTYFQNEAQLEKSRLLSDRFSAERPKGSFSTLEIQRTEQGDSAMYLCASSAQGRDNSPLHFGNGTRLTVT.

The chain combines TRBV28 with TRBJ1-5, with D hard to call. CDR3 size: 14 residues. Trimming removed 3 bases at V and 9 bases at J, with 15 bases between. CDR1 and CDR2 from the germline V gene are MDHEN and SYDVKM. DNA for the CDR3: TGTGCCAGCAGTTTTTCCTCCGCGTATCGGCCCCAGCATTTT. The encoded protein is CASSFSSAYRPQHF.

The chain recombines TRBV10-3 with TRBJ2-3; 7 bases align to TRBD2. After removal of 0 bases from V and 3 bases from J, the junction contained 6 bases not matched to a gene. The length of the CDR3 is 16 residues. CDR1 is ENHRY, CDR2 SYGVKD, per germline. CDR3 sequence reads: CAISESGSGLTDTQYF. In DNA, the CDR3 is TGTGCCATCAGTGAGTCGGGTAGCGGGCTGACAGATACGCAGTATTTT.

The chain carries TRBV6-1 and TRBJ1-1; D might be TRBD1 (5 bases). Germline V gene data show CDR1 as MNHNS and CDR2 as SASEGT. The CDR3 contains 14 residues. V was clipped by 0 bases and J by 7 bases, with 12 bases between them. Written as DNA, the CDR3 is TGTGCCAGCAGTGAAGCTTTTGCAGGGATTGAAGCTTTCTTT. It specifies CASSEAFAGIEAFF.

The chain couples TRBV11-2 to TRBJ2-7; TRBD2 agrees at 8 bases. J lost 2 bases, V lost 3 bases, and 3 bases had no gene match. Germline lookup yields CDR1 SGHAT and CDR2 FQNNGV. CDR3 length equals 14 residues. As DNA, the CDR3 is TGTGCCAGCAGCTTGGGGACTAGGACCTACGAGCAGTACTTC. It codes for CASSLGTRTYEQYF. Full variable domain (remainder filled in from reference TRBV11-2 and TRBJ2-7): EAGVAQSPRYKIIEKRQSVAFWCNPISGHATLYWYQQILGQGPKLLIQFQNNGVVDDSQLPKDRFSAERLKGVDSTLKIQPAKLEDSAVYLCASSLGTRTYEQYFGPGTRLTVT.

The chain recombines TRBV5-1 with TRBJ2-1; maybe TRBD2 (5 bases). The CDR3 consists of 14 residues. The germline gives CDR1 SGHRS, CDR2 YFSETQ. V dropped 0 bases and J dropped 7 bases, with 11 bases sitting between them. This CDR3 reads CASSLDPPGNEQFF. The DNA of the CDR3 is TGCGCCAGCAGCTTGGATCCGCCGGGGAATGAGCAGTTCTTC.

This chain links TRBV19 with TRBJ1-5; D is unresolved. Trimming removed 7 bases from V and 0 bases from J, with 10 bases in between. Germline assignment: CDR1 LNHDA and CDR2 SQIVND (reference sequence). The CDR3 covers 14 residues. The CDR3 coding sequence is TGTGCCAGTATGAGCGGATATAGCAATCAGCCCCAGCATTTT. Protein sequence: CASMSGYSNQPQHF.

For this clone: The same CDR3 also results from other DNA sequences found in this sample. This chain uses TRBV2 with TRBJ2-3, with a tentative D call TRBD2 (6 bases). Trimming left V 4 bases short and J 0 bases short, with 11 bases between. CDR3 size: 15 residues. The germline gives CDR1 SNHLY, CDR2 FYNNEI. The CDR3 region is CASSAGTASTDTQYF. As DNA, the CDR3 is TGTGCCAGCAGTGCCGGGACTGCTAGCACAGATACGCAGTATTTT.

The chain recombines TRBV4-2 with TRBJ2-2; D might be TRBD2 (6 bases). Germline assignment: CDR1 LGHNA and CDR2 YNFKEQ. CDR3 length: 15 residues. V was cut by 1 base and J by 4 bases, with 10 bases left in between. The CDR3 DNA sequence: TGTGCCAGCAGCCAAGCCCTGCGGGGCACCGGGGAGCTGTTTTTT. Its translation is CASSQALRGTGELFF.

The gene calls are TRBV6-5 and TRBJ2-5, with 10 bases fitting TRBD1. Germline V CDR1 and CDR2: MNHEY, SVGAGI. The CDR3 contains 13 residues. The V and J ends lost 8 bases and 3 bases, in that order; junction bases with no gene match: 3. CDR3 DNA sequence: TGTGCCAGCGCCGGGACAGGGGAAGAGACCCAGTACTTC. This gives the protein CASAGTGEETQYF.

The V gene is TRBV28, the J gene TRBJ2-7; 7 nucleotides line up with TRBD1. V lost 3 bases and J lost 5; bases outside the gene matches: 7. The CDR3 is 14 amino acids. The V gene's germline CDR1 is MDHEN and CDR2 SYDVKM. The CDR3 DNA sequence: TGTGCCAGCAGTTTTCTAGGGGGCATGAACGAGCAGTACTTC. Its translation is CASSFLGGMNEQYF.

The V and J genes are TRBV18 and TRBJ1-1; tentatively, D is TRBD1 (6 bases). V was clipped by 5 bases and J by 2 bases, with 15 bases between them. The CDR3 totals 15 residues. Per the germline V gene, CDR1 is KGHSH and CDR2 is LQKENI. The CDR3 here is CASSTRQALNTEAFF. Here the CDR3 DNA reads TGTGCCAGCTCAACCCGACAGGCCCTTAACACTGAAGCTTTCTTT.

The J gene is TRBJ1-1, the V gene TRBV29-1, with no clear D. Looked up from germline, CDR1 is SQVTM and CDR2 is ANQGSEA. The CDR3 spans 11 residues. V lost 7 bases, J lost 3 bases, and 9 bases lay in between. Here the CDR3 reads CSATRYTEAFF. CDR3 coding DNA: TGCAGCGCCACCCGGTACACTGAAGCTTTCTTT.

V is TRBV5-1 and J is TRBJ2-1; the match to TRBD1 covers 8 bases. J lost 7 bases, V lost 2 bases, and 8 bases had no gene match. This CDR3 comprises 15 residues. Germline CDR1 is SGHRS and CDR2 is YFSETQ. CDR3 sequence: CASSFRDRYGNEQFF. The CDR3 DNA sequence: TGCGCCAGCAGCTTCCGGGACAGGTATGGAAATGAGCAGTTCTTC.

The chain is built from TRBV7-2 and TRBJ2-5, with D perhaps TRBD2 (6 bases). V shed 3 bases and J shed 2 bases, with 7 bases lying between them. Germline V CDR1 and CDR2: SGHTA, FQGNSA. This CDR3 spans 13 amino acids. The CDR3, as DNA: TGTGCCAGCAGCTTTGGGGGGCAAGAGACCCAGTACTTC. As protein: CASSFGGQETQYF.

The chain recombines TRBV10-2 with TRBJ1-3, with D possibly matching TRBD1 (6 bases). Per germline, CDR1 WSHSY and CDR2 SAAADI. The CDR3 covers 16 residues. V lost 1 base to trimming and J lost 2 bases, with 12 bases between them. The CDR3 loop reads CASSEYPGAAGNTIYF. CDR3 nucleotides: TGCGCCAGCAGTGAGTACCCAGGGGCCGCTGGAAACACCATATATTTT.

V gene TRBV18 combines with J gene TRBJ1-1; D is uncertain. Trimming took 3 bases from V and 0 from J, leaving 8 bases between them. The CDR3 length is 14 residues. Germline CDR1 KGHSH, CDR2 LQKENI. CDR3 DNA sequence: TGTGCCAGCTCACCGGAAGCGATGAACACTGAAGCTTTCTTT. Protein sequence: CASSPEAMNTEAFF.

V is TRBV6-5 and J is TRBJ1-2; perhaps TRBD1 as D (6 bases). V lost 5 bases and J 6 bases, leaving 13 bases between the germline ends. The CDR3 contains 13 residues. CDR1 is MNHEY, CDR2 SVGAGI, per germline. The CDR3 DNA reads TGTGCCAGCAGTCCTACAGGGACCAATGGCTACACCTTC. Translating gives CASSPTGTNGYTF.

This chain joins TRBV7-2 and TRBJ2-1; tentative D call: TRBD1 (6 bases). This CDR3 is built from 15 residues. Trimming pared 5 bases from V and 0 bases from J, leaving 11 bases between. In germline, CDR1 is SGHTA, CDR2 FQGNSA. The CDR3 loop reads CASSPDRSSYNEQFF. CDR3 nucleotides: TGTGCCAGCAGCCCCGACAGGAGCTCCTACAATGAGCAGTTCTTC.

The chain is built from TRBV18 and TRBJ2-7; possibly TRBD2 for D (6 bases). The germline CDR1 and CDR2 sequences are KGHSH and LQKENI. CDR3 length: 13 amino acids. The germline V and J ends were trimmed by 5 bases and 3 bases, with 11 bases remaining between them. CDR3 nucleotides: TGTGCCAGCTCAGCGGGACTCCGCTACGAGCAGTACTTC. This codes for CASSAGLRYEQYF.

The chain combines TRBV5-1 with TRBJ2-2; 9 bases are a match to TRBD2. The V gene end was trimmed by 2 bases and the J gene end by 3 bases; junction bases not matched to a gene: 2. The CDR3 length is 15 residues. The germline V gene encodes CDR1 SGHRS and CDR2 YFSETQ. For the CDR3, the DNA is TGCGCCAGCAGCTTTAGCGGGGGCGACACCGGGGAGCTGTTTTTT. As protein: CASSFSGGDTGELFF.

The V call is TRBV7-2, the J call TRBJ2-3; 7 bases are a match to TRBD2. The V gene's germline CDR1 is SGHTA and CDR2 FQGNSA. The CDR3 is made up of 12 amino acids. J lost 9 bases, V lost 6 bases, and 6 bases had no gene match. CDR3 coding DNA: TGTGCCAGCAGGTGGGGGGGAGACACGCAGTATTTT. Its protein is CASRWGGDTQYF.

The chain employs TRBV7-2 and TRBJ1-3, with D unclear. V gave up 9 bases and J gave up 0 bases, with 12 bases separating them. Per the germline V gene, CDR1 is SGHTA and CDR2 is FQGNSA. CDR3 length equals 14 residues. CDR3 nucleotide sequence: TGTGCCAGTTCCTTTTCCCTCTCTGGAAACACCATATATTTT. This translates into CASSFSLSGNTIYF.

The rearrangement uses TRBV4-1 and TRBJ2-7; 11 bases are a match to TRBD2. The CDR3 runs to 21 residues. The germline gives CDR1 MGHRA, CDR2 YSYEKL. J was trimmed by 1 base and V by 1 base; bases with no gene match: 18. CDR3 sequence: CASSQGPPGLAVRRRSYEQYF. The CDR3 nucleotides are TGCGCCAGCAGCCAAGGTCCCCCGGGACTAGCGGTCCGAAGGAGGTCCTACGAGCAGTACTTC.

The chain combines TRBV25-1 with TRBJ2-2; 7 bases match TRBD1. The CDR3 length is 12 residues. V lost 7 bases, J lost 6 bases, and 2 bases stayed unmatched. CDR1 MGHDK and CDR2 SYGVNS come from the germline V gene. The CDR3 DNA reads TGTGCCAGCACAGGGACAGCCGGGGAGCTGTTTTTT. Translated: CASTGTAGELFF.

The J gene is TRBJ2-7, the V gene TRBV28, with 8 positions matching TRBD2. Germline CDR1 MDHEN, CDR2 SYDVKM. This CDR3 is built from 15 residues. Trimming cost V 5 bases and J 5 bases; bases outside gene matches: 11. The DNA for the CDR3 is TGTGCCAGCAGTCCTACCGGCGGGAGGTTCCACGAGCAGTACTTC. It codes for CASSPTGGRFHEQYF.

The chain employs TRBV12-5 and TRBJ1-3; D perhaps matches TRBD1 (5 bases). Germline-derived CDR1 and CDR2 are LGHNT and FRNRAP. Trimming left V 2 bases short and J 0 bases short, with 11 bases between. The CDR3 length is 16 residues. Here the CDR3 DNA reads TGTGCTAGTGGTTTGCACAGGCCAGACTCTGGAAACACCATATATTTT. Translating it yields CASGLHRPDSGNTIYF. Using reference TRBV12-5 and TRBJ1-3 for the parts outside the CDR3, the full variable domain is DARVTQTPRHKVTEMGQEVTMRCQPILGHNTVFWYRQTMMQGLELLAYFRNRAPLDDSGMPKDRFSAEMPDATLATLKIQPSEPRDSAVYFCASGLHRPDSGNTIYFGEGSWLTVV.

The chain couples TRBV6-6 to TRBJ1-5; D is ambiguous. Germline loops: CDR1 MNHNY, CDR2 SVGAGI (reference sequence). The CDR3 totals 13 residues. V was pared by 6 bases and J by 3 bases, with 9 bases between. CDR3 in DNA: TGTGCCAGCAGCCTAGGCCCCAATCAGCCCCAGCATTTT. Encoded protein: CASSLGPNQPQHF.